Following are 20 T cell receptor beta chains from one sample sequenced in a study of T cells in Graves' hyperthyroidism and ophthalmopathy. TCR beta CDR3 regions were amplified from RNA. A set of HTBI primers served as the primers for a first-round RT-PCR of the TCR CDR3. Each CDR3 protein gets one entry after TCRdb re-called the multiplex PCR reads with MiXCR. The table has 250,000 or so distinct CDR3 sequences, roughly 15% seen once; the top ten hold approximately 30%. Sequenced sample: blood. The receptors derive from a young woman with Graves' ophthalmopathy.

This clonotype came up many times. The chain employs TRBV5-5 and TRBJ2-1; no definite D call. The CDR3 consists of 12 residues. Germline V gene sequence: CDR1 SGHKS, CDR2 YYEKEE (reference sequence). Trimming took off 1 base at V and 4 bases at J, with 3 bases between the two ends. The CDR3 here is CASSLNYNEQFF. The CDR3 DNA reads as TGTGCCAGCAGCTTGAATTACAATGAGCAGTTCTTC.

This clonotype came up many times. The chain has TRBV3-1 and TRBJ1-2; TRBD1 matches 9 bases. V was clipped by 1 base and J by 6 bases; unmatched bases: 0. The CDR3 runs 13 residues. Germline V gene sequence: CDR1 LGHDT, CDR2 YNNKEL (reference sequence). CDR3 DNA: TGTGCCAGCAGCCAAGGGACAGGGGATGGCTACACCTTC. It codes for CASSQGTGDGYTF.

In its sample, this clonotype was seen many times. This chain links TRBV6-1 with TRBJ1-1; D possibly corresponds to TRBD1 (6 bases). Germline V gene data show CDR1 as MNHNS and CDR2 as SASEGT. This CDR3 spans 14 amino acids. V was clipped by 11 bases and J by 5 bases, with 21 bases between them. This CDR3 is CAAWGATTGTEAFF. In DNA, the CDR3 is TGTGCCGCTTGGGGGGCGACGACGGGAACTGAAGCTTTCTTT.

The table lists this clonotype with many counts. This chain connects TRBV6-1 to TRBJ2-2, with 7 bases fitting TRBD1. The length of the CDR3 is 16 residues. Per germline, CDR1 MNHNS and CDR2 SASEGT. V shed 5 bases, J shed 3 bases, and the junction held 9 bases outside the gene matches. The CDR3 protein is CASSSPGTADTGELFF. The CDR3, as DNA: TGTGCCAGCAGTTCACCCGGGACAGCAGACACCGGGGAGCTGTTTTTT.

This chain joins TRBV4-1 and TRBJ2-7; the D gene could be TRBD1 or TRBD2 (5 bases each). The germline V gene encodes CDR1 MGHRA and CDR2 YSYEKL. V was clipped by 0 bases and J by 3 bases, with 12 bases between them. The CDR3 is 15 residues long. CDR3 coding DNA: TGCGCCAGCAGCCAAGACGGGGCTAGATACTACGAGCAGTACTTC. Translation: CASSQDGARYYEQYF.

This clonotype was seen repeatedly, ten times or more. This chain connects TRBV4-3 to TRBJ2-3; possibly TRBD2 for D (6 bases). The CDR3 has 16 residues. CDR1 LGHNA and CDR2 YSLEER come from the germline V gene. Between the trimmed V and J ends, which lost 0 bases and 4 bases, there was a span of 14 bases. The CDR3 DNA reads TGCGCCAGCAGCCAAGATTACGGGAGATCCTCAGATACGCAGTATTTT. Translating it yields CASSQDYGRSSDTQYF.

Many counts were recorded for this clonotype. The chain has TRBV12-3 or TRBV12-4 and TRBJ2-7; D gene ambiguous. CDR3 length: 14 amino acids. Trimming left V 0 bases short and J 1 base short, with 7 bases between. Here the CDR3 reads CASSLAPVSYEQYF. In DNA, the CDR3 is TGTGCCAGCAGTTTAGCGCCGGTATCCTACGAGCAGTACTTC.

This clonotype was found many times. The genes are TRBV19 and TRBJ1-1; D is ambiguous. The germline V gene encodes CDR1 LNHDA and CDR2 SQIVND (reference sequence). CDR3 size: 13 residues. V lost 6 bases and J 0 bases, leaving 8 bases between the germline ends. Written as DNA, the CDR3 is TGTGCCAGTAGAACAGAATTGAACACTGAAGCTTTCTTT. Translating gives CASRTELNTEAFF.

This clonotype was seen repeatedly, ten times or more. The chain uses TRBV19 and TRBJ2-1, with TRBD1 matching 8 bases. The CDR3 extends over 18 amino acids. Germline-derived CDR1 and CDR2 are LNHDA and SQIVND (reference sequence). Trimming cost V 2 bases and J 4 bases; bases outside gene matches: 13. The CDR3 sequence: CASSINPRGPATYNEQFF. CDR3 nucleotide sequence: TGTGCCAGTAGTATAAACCCCAGGGGGCCGGCAACATACAATGAGCAGTTCTTC. The whole variable domain, remainder taken from reference TRBV19 and TRBJ2-1, is DGGITQSPKYLFRKEGQNVTLSCEQNLNHDAMYWYRQDPGQGLRLIYYSQIVNDFQKGDIAEGYSVSREKKESFPLTVTSAQKNPTAFYLCASSINPRGPATYNEQFFGPGTRLTVL.

Ten or more counts support this clonotype. V is TRBV28 and J is TRBJ2-7; D not resolved. V was cut by 8 bases and J by 7 bases, with 15 bases left in between. This CDR3 region has 12 residues. In germline, CDR1 is MDHEN, CDR2 SYDVKM. The DNA of the CDR3 is TGTGCCAGCTCCCGTGCCCCTGGGGAGCAGTACTTC. Translating gives CASSRAPGEQYF.

This clonotype was recorded many times. The rearrangement uses TRBV6-5 and TRBJ2-2; 14 bases agree with TRBD2. The CDR3 extends over 18 amino acids. The germline V gene encodes CDR1 MNHEY and CDR2 SVGAGI. With 2 bases clipped from V and 3 bases from J, the junction kept 5 bases outside the gene matches. The CDR3 DNA is TGTGCCAGCAGTTACGGGACTAGCGGGAGTAGGTACACCGGGGAGCTGTTTTTT. Translation gives CASSYGTSGSRYTGELFF.

V and J are TRBV2 and TRBJ2-2, with D tentatively TRBD2 (5 bases). The germline gives CDR1 SNHLY, CDR2 FYNNEI. This CDR3 has 13 amino acids. The V gene lost 7 bases and the J gene lost 6 bases, with 12 bases spanning the gap. CDR3 nucleotides: TGTGCCAGCAACGGGGAGAAGGCCGGGGAGCTGTTTTTT. This codes for CASNGEKAGELFF. Together with reference TRBV2 and TRBJ2-2, the CDR3 gives the full variable domain: EPEVTQTPSHQVTQMGQEVILRCVPISNHLYFYWYRQILGQKVEFLVSFYNNEISEKSEIFDDQFSVERPDGSNFTLKIRSTKLEDSAMYFCASNGEKAGELFFGEGSRLTVL.

V is TRBV19 and J is TRBJ2-7; D is unresolved. The germline CDR1 and CDR2 sequences are LNHDA and SQIVND (reference sequence). Trimming pared 1 base from V and 1 base from J, leaving 5 bases between. The CDR3 spans 13 residues. CDR3: CASSIVHSYEQYF. CDR3 coding DNA: TGTGCCAGTAGTATAGTACATTCCTACGAGCAGTACTTC.

This clonotype appeared many times. V gene TRBV6-4 combines with J gene TRBJ2-3; 7 bases line up with TRBD2. CDR1 is MRHNA and CDR2 is SNTAGT in the germline V gene. The CDR3 has 14 amino acids. The J segment lost 2 bases and the V segment lost 3 bases, leaving 2 bases of the junction unmatched. CDR3 in DNA: TGTGCCAGCAGTGAGAGCGGGAACACAGATACGCAGTATTTT. It yields the protein CASSESGNTDTQYF.

This clonotype was found many times. CDR3 nucleotides: TGTGCCAGCAGCCCCCCAGCGGGACACTTTATGATCGGCTACACCTTC. This translates into CASSPPAGHFMIGYTF. The chain combines TRBV7-9 with TRBJ1-2; D is possibly TRBD1 (6 bases). Germline V gives CDR1 SEHNR, CDR2 FQNEAQ (reference sequence). The CDR3 has 16 amino acids. Trimming pared 5 bases from V and 8 bases from J, leaving 24 bases between.

This clonotype has a count of ten or more. This chain links TRBV7-2 with TRBJ1-6; TRBD1 matches 8 bases. Per germline, CDR1 SGHTA and CDR2 FQGNSA. This CDR3 has 18 amino acids. V lost 5 bases to trimming and J lost 2 bases; unmatched junction nucleotides: 11. The CDR3 coding sequence is TGTGCCAGCAGCCGGGCCCCGAGACAGGGGACCTATAATTCACCCCTCCACTTT. Its protein product is CASSRAPRQGTYNSPLHF.

This clonotype was observed at least ten times. This chain connects TRBV7-8 to TRBJ1-2; 11 bases are shared with TRBD1. There are 17 residues in the CDR3. The V gene end was trimmed by 5 bases and the J gene end by 8 bases; junction bases not matched to a gene: 16. CDR1 SGHVS and CDR2 FQNEAQ come from the germline V gene. CDR3 sequence: CASSPGQGVGVESGYTF. The CDR3 DNA sequence: TGTGCCAGCAGCCCGGGACAGGGGGTCGGGGTGGAGAGCGGCTACACCTTC.

There are many counts of this clonotype. The chain joins TRBV6-1 to TRBJ1-5, with 7 bases that match TRBD1. The CDR3 spans 17 residues. Germline values: CDR1 MNHNS, CDR2 SASEGT. J gave up 4 bases and V 3 bases, and 12 bases lay outside the gene matches. CDR3 DNA: TGTGCCAGCAGTGACCAGTTGCACAGGGGAGGTAATCAGCCCCAGCATTTT. Amino acids: CASSDQLHRGGNQPQHF.

Turning to this clonotype: It may be a read error: a sequence one base away is much more abundant. V is TRBV9 and J is TRBJ2-1; 8 bases line up with TRBD1. Trimming took 4 bases from V and 10 from J; bases not matched to a gene: 19. CDR1 is SGDLS and CDR2 is YYNGEE in the germline V gene. The CDR3 runs to 17 residues. CDR3 region: CASSLFPAPGTGSEQFF. CDR3 DNA: TGTGCCAGCAGCCTCTTCCCAGCTCCCGGGACAGGATCCGAGCAGTTCTTC.

This clonotype showed up many times. The CDR3 sequence is CASRHSQTNTEAFF. In DNA form, the CDR3 reads TGCGCCAGCAGGCATTCTCAGACGAACACTGAAGCTTTCTTT. This rearrangement joins TRBV5-1 to TRBJ1-1; D call uncertain. The V gene's germline CDR1 is SGHRS and CDR2 YFSETQ. V gave up 5 bases and J gave up 1 base, with 12 bases separating them. The CDR3 spans 14 residues.